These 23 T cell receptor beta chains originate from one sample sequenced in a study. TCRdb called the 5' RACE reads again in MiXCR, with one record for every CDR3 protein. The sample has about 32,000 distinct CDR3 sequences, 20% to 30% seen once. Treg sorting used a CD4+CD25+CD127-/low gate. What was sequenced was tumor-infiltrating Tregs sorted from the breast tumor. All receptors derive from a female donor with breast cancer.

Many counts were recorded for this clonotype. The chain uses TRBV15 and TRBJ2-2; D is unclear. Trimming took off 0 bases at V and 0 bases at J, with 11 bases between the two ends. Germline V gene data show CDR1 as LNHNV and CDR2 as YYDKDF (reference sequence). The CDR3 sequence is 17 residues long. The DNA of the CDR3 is TGTGCCACCAGCAGAGATATAGGCAGCACGAACACCGGGGAGCTGTTTTTT. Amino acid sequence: CATSRDIGSTNTGELFF.

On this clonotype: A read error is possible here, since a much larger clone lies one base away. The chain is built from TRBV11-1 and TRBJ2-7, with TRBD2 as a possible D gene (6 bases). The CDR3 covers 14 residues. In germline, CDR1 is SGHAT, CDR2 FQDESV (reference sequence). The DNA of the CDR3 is TGTGCCAACAGCTGGGAACTAGCTGCGGGGGAGCAGTACTTC. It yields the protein CANSWELAAGEQYF.

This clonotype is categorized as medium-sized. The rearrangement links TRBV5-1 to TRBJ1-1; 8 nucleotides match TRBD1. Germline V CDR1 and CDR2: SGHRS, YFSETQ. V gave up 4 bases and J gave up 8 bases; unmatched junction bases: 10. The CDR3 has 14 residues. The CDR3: CASSPARDRTEAFF. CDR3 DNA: TGCGCCAGCAGCCCGGCCCGGGACAGGACCGAAGCTTTCTTT.

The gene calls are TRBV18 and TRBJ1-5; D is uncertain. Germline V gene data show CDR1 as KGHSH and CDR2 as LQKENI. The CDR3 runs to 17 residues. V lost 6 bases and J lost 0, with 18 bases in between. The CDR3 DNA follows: TGTGCCAGCTCGGGAGACGCAGTTACGAATAGCAATCAGCCCCAGCATTTT. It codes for CASSGDAVTNSNQPQHF.

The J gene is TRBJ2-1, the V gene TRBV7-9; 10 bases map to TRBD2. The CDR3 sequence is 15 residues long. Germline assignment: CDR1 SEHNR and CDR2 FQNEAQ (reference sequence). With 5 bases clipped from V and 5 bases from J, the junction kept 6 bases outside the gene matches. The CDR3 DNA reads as TGTGCCAGCAGCCCCCCGGGACTAGCGAACAATGAGCAGTTCTTC. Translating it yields CASSPPGLANNEQFF.

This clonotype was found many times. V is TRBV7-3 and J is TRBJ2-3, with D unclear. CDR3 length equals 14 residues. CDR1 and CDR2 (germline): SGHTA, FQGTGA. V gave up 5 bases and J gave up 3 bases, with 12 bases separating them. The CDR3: CASSPSTSTDTQYF. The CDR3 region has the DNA TGTGCCAGCAGCCCATCGACTTCTACAGATACGCAGTATTTT.

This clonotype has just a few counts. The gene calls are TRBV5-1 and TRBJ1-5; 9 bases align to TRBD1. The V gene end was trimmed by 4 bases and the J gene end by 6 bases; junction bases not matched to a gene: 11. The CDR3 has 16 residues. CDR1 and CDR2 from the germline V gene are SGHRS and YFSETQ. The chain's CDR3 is CASSLNPGQGGQPQHF. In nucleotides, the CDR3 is TGCGCCAGCAGCCTGAACCCGGGACAGGGAGGTCAGCCCCAGCATTTT. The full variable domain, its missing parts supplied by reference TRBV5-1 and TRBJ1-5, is KAGVTQTPRYLIKTRGQQVTLSCSPISGHRSVSWYQQTPGQGLQFLFEYFSETQRNKGNFPGRFSGRQFSNSRSEMNVSTLELGDSALYLCASSLNPGQGGQPQHFGDGTRLSIL.

CDR3: CASSLTGPALNYGYTF. For the CDR3, the DNA is TGTGCCAGCAGCTTAACGGGCCCCGCCCTTAACTATGGCTACACCTTC. V is TRBV7-3 and J is TRBJ1-2; D remains unclear. This CDR3 region has 16 residues. The germline V and J ends were trimmed by 0 bases and 1 base, with 12 bases remaining between them. In germline, CDR1 is SGHTA, CDR2 FQGTGA.

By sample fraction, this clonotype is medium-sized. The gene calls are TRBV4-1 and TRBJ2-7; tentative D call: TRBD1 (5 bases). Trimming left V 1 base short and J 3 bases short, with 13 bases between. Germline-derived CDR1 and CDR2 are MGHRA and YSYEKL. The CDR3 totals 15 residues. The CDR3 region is CASSQGPTVYYEQYF. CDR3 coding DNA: TGCGCCAGCAGCCAAGGCCCGACAGTCTACTACGAGCAGTACTTC.

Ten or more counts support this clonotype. CDR3 in amino acids: CASSEETGRSNQPQHF. DNA of the CDR3: TGTGCCAGCAGTGAGGAGACAGGGAGAAGCAATCAGCCCCAGCATTTT. The chain is built from TRBV2 and TRBJ1-5; 7 bases line up with TRBD1. CDR3 length: 16 residues. The junction had 6 bases not matched to a gene; V was cut back by 3 bases and J by 1 base. Per the germline V gene, CDR1 is SNHLY and CDR2 is FYNNEI.

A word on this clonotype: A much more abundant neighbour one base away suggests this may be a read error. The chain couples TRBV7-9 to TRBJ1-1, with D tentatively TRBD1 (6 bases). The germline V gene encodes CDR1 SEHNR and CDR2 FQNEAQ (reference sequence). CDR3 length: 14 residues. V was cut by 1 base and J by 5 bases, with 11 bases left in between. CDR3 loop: CASSLVRGKTEAFF. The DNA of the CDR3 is TGTGCCAGCAGCTTAGTAAGGGGGAAAACTGAAGCTTTCTTT.

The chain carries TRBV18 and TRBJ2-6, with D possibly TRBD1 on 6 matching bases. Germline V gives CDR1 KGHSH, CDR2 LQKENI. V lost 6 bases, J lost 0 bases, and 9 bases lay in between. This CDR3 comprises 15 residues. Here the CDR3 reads CASSIGGSGANVLTF. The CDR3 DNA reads TGTGCCAGCTCGATAGGGGGCTCTGGGGCCAACGTCCTGACTTTC. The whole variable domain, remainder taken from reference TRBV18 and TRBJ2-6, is NAGVMQNPRHLVRRRGQEARLRCSPMKGHSHVYWYRQLPEEGLKFMVYLQKENIIDESGMPKERFSAEFPKEGPSILRIQQVVRGDSAAYFCASSIGGSGANVLTFGAGSRLTVL.

The CDR3 sequence: CASSSLRGRGNTEAFF. In DNA form, the CDR3 reads TGTGCCAGCAGCTCTCTCAGGGGGCGCGGGAACACTGAAGCTTTCTTT. The rearrangement uses TRBV7-8 and TRBJ1-1, with 8 bases aligning to TRBD1. V lost 4 bases and J lost 1; bases outside the gene matches: 8. Germline V gives CDR1 SGHVS, CDR2 FQNEAQ. This CDR3 is built from 16 residues.

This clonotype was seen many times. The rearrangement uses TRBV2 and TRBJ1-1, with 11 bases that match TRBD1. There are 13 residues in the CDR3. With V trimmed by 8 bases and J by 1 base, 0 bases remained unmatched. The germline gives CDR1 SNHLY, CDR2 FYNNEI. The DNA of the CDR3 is TGTGCCAGCGGGACAGGGGGGAACACTGAAGCTTTCTTT. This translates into CASGTGGNTEAFF.

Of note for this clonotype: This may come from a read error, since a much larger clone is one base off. CDR3 protein: CASSEAWRGGTGELFF. In nucleotides, the CDR3 is TGTGCCAGCAGTGAGGCCTGGCGGGGGGGCACCGGGGAGCTGTTTTTT. This chain links TRBV25-1 with TRBJ2-2, with 9 bases matching TRBD2. The CDR3 spans 16 residues. The trim removed 3 bases at V and 4 bases at J, leaving 6 bases unmatched. Germline values: CDR1 MGHDK, CDR2 SYGVNS.

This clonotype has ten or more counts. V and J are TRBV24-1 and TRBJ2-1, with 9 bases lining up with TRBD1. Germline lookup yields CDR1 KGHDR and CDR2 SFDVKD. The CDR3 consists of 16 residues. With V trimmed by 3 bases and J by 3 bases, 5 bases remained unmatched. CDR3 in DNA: TGTGCCACCAGTGATCCGGGACAGGGAGTCTACAATGAGCAGTTCTTC. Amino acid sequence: CATSDPGQGVYNEQFF.

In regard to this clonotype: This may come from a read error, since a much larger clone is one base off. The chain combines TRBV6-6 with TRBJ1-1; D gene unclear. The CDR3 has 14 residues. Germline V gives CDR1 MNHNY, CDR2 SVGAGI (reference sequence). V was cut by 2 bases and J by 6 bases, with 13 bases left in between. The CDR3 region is CASSYRALLAEAFF. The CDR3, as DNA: TGTGCCAGCAGTTACCGGGCGCTACTTGCTGAAGCTTTCTTT.

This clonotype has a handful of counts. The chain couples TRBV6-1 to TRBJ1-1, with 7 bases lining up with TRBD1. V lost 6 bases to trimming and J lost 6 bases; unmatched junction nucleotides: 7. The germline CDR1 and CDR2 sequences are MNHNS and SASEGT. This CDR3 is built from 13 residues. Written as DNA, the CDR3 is TGTGCCAGCAGGGAGACAGGGCGCGCTGAAGCTTTCTTT. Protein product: CASRETGRAEAFF.

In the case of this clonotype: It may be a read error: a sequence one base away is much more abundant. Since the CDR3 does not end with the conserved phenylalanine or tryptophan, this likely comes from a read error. Here the CDR3 reads CASSLVTSNQPQHS. The CDR3 region has the DNA TGTGCCAGCAGCTTAGTTACTAGCAATCAGCCCCAGCATTCT. This chain connects TRBV7-2 to TRBJ1-5, with unresolved D. This CDR3 region has 14 residues. V shed 1 base and J shed 0 bases, with 4 bases lying between them. Germline V gives CDR1 SGHTA, CDR2 FQGNSA.

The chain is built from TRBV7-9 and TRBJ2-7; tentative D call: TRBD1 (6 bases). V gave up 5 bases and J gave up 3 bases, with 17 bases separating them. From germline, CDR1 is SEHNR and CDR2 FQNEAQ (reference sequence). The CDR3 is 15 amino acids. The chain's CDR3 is CASSPGGTWIYEQYF. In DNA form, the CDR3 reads TGTGCCAGCAGCCCAGGTGGGACATGGATCTACGAGCAGTACTTC. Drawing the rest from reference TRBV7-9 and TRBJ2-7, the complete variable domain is DTGVSQNPRHKITKRGQNVTFRCDPISEHNRLYWYRQTLGQGPEFLTYFQNEAQLEKSRLLSDRFSAERPKGSFSTLEIQRTEQGDSAMYLCASSPGGTWIYEQYFGPGTRLTVT.

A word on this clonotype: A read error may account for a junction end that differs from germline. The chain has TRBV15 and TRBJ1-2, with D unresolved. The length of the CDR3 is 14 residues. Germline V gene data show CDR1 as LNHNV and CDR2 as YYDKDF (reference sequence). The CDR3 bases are TGTGCCACCTGCAGAGCGGAGACTAACTATGGCTACACCTTC. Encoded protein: CATCRAETNYGYTF.

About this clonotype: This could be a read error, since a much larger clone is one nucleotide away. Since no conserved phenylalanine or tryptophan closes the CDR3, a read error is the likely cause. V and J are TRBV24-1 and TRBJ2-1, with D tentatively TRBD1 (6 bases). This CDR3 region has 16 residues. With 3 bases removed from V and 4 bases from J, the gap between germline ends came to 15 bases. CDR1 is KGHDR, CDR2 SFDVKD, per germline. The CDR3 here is CATSDPGQANYNEQFL. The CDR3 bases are TGTGCCACCAGTGATCCGGGACAAGCAAATTACAATGAGCAGTTCCTC.

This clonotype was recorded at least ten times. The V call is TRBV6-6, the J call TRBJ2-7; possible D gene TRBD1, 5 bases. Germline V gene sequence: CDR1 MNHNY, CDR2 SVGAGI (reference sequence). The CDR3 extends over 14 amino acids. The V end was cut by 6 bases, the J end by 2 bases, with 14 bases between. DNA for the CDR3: TGTGCCAGCAGACGACAGCAGCAAACCTACGAGCAGTACTTC. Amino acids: CASRRQQQTYEQYF.